What follows are 12 T cell receptor beta chains derived from one specimen sequenced in a study of OX40 agonist ivuxolimab in advanced cancers. Here immunoSEQ multiplex PCR was the method, and the copy in TCRdb shows in-frame clones only, minus some. The sample has tens of thousands of clones; 84% are singletons. The specimen comprised CD4+ or CD8+ T cells sorted from blood, sampled in a trial of the OX40 agonist ivuxolimab. The receptors stem from an adult with an advanced solid tumor such as melanoma, head and neck, liver or kidney cancer.

The chain has TRBV19 and TRBJ2-7, with 10 bases matching TRBD1. V shed 5 bases and J 0 bases; nucleotides not matched to a gene: 4. CDR1 and CDR2 (germline): LNHDA, SQIVND (reference sequence). The CDR3 consists of 15 residues. Here the CDR3 DNA reads TGTGCCAGTAGTGCCCGGGACAGGGGCTCCTACGAGCAGTACTTC. It codes for CASSARDRGSYEQYF. The variable domain in full, with the rest retrieved from reference TRBV19 and TRBJ2-7, is DGGITQSPKYLFRKEGQNVTLSCEQNLNHDAMYWYRQDPGQGLRLIYYSQIVNDFQKGDIAEGYSVSREKKESFPLTVTSAQKNPTAFYLCASSARDRGSYEQYFGPGTRLTVT.

V is TRBV10-3 and J is TRBJ2-7; TRBD2 is a possible D gene (5 bases). CDR1 ENHRY and CDR2 SYGVKD come from the germline V gene. With 3 bases removed from V and 7 bases from J, the gap between germline ends came to 10 bases. The CDR3 consists of 12 residues. The CDR3 region has the DNA TGTGCCATCAGTGATACGGGGTGGGAGCAGTACTTC. Protein: CAISDTGWEQYF.

The genes are TRBV9 and TRBJ2-1, with a possible D match to TRBD2 (6 bases). V was shortened by 3 bases and J by 3 bases, with 16 bases between the two germline ends. The CDR3 sequence is 16 residues long. Looked up from germline, CDR1 is SGDLS and CDR2 is YYNGEE. CDR3 loop: CASSARTLGGYNEQFF. The CDR3 DNA reads TGTGCCAGCAGCGCTCGGACGCTGGGAGGCTACAATGAGCAGTTCTTC.

This clone was picked up one time. The chain joins TRBV29-1 to TRBJ1-1; possibly TRBD1 for D (5 bases). The CDR3 length is 15 residues. V lost 7 bases, J lost 6 bases, and 24 bases lay in between. Germline assignment: CDR1 SQVTM and CDR2 ANQGSEA. This CDR3 reads CSALSSGWGRAEAFF. The CDR3 bases are TGCAGCGCCCTATCGTCAGGGTGGGGCCGCGCTGAAGCTTTCTTT.

This clone was seen a handful of times. The chain's CDR3 is CASSSSGEQAQYF. The CDR3 nucleotides are TGTGCCAGCAGCTCGTCAGGGGAGCAAGCGCAGTATTTT. The chain is built from TRBV7-2 and TRBJ2-3; D perhaps matches TRBD1 (6 bases). Deletions cut 4 bases from V and 10 bases from J, with 15 bases between. This CDR3 region has 13 residues. In germline, CDR1 is SGHTA, CDR2 FQGNSA.

The chain couples TRBV7-3 to TRBJ1-4, with D possibly TRBD1 on 5 matching bases. The germline gives CDR1 SGHTA, CDR2 FQGTGA. This CDR3 region has 16 residues. V was cut by 5 bases and J by 0 bases, with 13 bases left in between. The CDR3 here is CASSVRDGPTNEKLFF. In DNA form, the CDR3 reads TGTGCCAGCAGCGTAAGGGACGGACCAACTAATGAAAAACTGTTTTTT.

This clone was found a few times. The genes are TRBV7-3 and TRBJ1-2, with D perhaps TRBD1 (6 bases). The germline V and J ends were trimmed by 1 base and 2 bases, with 14 bases remaining between them. The CDR3 runs 16 residues. Germline V gene lookup returns CDR1 SGHTA and CDR2 FQGTGA. The CDR3 DNA reads TGTGCCAGCAGCTTAATTGCAGGGGCGCCCAACTATGGCTACACCTTC. This sequence encodes CASSLIAGAPNYGYTF.

This rearrangement joins TRBV6-5 to TRBJ1-4; no definite D call. This CDR3 has 14 amino acids. Germline loops: CDR1 MNHEY, CDR2 SVGAGI. Trimming took 2 bases from V and 10 from J, leaving 14 bases between them. The CDR3 here is CASSYDRNRRKLFF. The CDR3 DNA follows: TGTGCCAGCAGTTACGATCGAAACAGACGAAAACTGTTTTTT.

The chain carries TRBV5-1 and TRBJ1-1, with D uncertain. V lost 6 bases to trimming and J lost 0 bases, with 15 bases between them. CDR1 and CDR2 (germline): SGHRS, YFSETQ. The CDR3 is 15 residues long. CDR3 sequence reads: CASTLLAGMNTEAFF. CDR3 DNA sequence: TGCGCCAGCACCCTGCTCGCCGGAATGAACACTGAAGCTTTCTTT.

The chain links TRBV7-3 to TRBJ1-3; no clear D gene. Germline V CDR1 and CDR2: SGHTA, FQGTGA. The CDR3 covers 21 residues. V was cut by 1 base and J by 0 bases, with 25 bases left in between. The CDR3 DNA follows: TGTGCCAGCAGCTTAATTACGACCACGCTGATGGGGAGGAGCTCTGGAAACACCATATATTTT. This encodes CASSLITTTLMGRSSGNTIYF.

J is TRBJ2-2 and V is TRBV5-4; 7 bases fit TRBD1. The CDR3 loop spans 15 amino acids. Germline CDR1 and CDR2: SGHNT and YYREEE (reference sequence). The V gene end was trimmed by 4 bases and the J gene end by 3 bases; junction bases not matched to a gene: 6. The CDR3 nucleotides are TGTGCCAGCAGCAAGACAGGGATGGACACCGGGGAGCTGTTTTTT. It specifies CASSKTGMDTGELFF.

The table lists this clone with a count of one. The genes are TRBV19 and TRBJ1-1, with TRBD1 identical over 7 bases. Germline V gives CDR1 LNHDA, CDR2 SQIVND (reference sequence). Germline trimming cut 3 bases from V and 0 bases from J; bases unmatched to any gene: 10. The CDR3 spans 17 residues. In nucleotides, the CDR3 is TGTGCCAGTAGTATGCGGGACAGAAATCTCCTGAACACTGAAGCTTTCTTT. Encoded protein: CASSMRDRNLLNTEAFF.